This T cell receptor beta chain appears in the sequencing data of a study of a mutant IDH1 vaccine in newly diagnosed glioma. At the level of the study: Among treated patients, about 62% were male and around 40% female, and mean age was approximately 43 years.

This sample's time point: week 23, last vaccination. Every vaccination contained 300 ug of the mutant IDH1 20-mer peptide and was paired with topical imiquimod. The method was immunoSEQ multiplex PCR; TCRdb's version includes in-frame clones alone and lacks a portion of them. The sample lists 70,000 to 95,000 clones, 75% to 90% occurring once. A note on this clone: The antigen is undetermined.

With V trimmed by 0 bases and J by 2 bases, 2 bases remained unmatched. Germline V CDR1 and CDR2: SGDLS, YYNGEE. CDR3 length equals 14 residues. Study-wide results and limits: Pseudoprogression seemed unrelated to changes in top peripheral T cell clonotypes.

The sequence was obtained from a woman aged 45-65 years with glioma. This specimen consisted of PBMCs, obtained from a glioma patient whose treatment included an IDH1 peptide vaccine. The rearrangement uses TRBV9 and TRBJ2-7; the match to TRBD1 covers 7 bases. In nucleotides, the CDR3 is TGTGCCAGCAGCGTAGGACAGGGACCCTACGAGCAGTACTTC. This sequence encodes CASSVGQGPYEQYF. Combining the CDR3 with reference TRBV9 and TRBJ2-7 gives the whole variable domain DSGVTQTPKHLITATGQRVTLRCSPRSGDLSVYWYQQSLDQGLQFLIQYYNGEERAKGNILERFSAQQFPDLHSELNLSSLELGDSALYFCASSVGQGPYEQYFGPGTRLTVT.